This T cell receptor (beta chain) comes out of a study of OX40 agonist ivuxolimab in advanced cancers. Turning to the study itself: Recorded diagnoses for dose-escalation patients were hepatocellular carcinoma, melanoma, renal cell or head and neck cancer. Study conclusions and caveats: The study did not work out the antigen specificity of the expanded peripheral T cells.

The timepoints at which blood was sampled were baseline, cycle 4 day 1, and cycle 7 day 1. Comments on this clone: Its antigen is as yet unknown.

This table comes from immunoSEQ multiplex PCR, and its TCRdb copy is limited to in-frame clones, with some not included. The data hold about 78,000 clones, with roughly 80% observed a single time. The V segment lost 0 bases and the J segment 10 bases; nucleotides outside the gene matches: 10. Per the germline V gene, CDR1 is GTSNPN and CDR2 is SVGIG (reference sequence). This CDR3 contains 15 residues. The rearrangement uses TRBV30 and TRBJ2-1, with 9 positions matching TRBD2. This TCR came from an adult with an advanced solid tumor such as melanoma, head and neck, liver or kidney cancer. The sample was CD4+ or CD8+ T cells sorted from blood, taken in a trial of the OX40 agonist ivuxolimab. CDR3 amino acids: CAWSVIGGLAGEQFF. CDR3 nucleotides: TGTGCCTGGAGTGTAATTGGCGGGCTAGCGGGGGAGCAGTTCTTC. Complete variable domain (other parts from reference TRBV30 and TRBJ2-1): SQTIHQWPATLVQPVGSPLSLECTVEGTSNPNLYWYRQAAGRGLQLLFYSVGIGQISSEVPQNLSASRPQDRQFILSSKKLLLSDSGFYLCAWSVIGGLAGEQFFGPGTRLTVL.